These 5 T cell receptor beta chains were sequenced from one sample in a study of PD-1 blockade in classical Hodgkin lymphoma (dated by TCRdb to 2019 to 2021). Sample time point, as interpreted from the label and publication: cycle 4 day 1 (C4D1), after more than five weeks of nivolumab. All trial patients had relapsed after autologous stem cell transplantation, with cohorts A, B and C differing in prior brentuximab vedotin exposure. CD4+ T cells were purified from thawed PBMCs by magnetic negative selection with a Miltenyi CD4+ T cell isolation kit. The library came from the immunoSEQ multiplex PCR assay. The table was pulled from immuneACCESS by TCRdb, which kept in-frame rearrangements only. Such tables lose some clones; where checked, under half of the loss comes from unresolved V genes, and the rest has no known cause. The sample table contains about 27,000 clones; only one count was recorded for more than 70% of them. The top ten hold more than 2% of the sample.

The input for sequencing was CD4+ T cells from blood, taken before the fourth cycle of nivolumab. These receptor sequences come from a human donor with classical Hodgkin lymphoma.

CDR3 protein: CATSSGTAVYSNQPQHF. CDR3 nucleotides: TGTGCCACCAGCTCCGGGACTGCCGTCTATAGCAATCAGCCCCAGCATTTT. The chain joins TRBV15 to TRBJ1-5; a weak D match, TRBD1 (5 bases). Trimming took off 5 bases at V and 0 bases at J, with 17 bases between the two ends. The CDR3 covers 17 residues. Germline V gene sequence: CDR1 LNHNV, CDR2 YYDKDF (reference sequence).

The V call is TRBV7-2, the J call TRBJ2-3; 8 positions agree with TRBD2. The CDR3 is made up of 16 amino acids. Looked up from germline, CDR1 is SGHTA and CDR2 is FQGNSA. V dropped 5 bases and J dropped 2; count of bases not matched to a gene: 9. Here the CDR3 DNA reads TGTGCCAGCAGCCTATTTATAGCGGGGCCCACAGATACGCAGTATTTT. Its protein product is CASSLFIAGPTDTQYF.

V and J are TRBV11-3 and TRBJ2-2; D remains ambiguous. This CDR3 has 13 amino acids. Germline lookup yields CDR1 SGHNT and CDR2 YENEEA. Trimming left V 0 bases short and J 8 bases short, with 7 bases between. The CDR3 region has the DNA TGTGCCAGCAGCTTAGATCTAGGAGGGGAGCTGTTTTTT. Protein product: CASSLDLGGELFF.

The J gene is TRBJ2-5, the V gene TRBV27; D is uncertain. Germline lookup yields CDR1 MNHEY and CDR2 SMNVEV (reference sequence). V was pared by 6 bases and J by 2 bases, with 13 bases between. The CDR3 is 14 residues long. The CDR3 region has the DNA TGTGCCAGCAGCCCAAGACTTGGACAAGAGACCCAGTACTTC. Its translation is CASSPRLGQETQYF.

The rearrangement joins TRBV10-2 to TRBJ2-7; D call uncertain. V was trimmed by 7 bases and J by 8 bases, leaving 15 bases between them. Germline loops: CDR1 WSHSY, CDR2 SAAADI. The CDR3 spans 12 residues. CDR3 bases: TGCGCCAGCATGACGGCCCCCGGAAAGCAGTACTTC. Protein product: CASMTAPGKQYF.